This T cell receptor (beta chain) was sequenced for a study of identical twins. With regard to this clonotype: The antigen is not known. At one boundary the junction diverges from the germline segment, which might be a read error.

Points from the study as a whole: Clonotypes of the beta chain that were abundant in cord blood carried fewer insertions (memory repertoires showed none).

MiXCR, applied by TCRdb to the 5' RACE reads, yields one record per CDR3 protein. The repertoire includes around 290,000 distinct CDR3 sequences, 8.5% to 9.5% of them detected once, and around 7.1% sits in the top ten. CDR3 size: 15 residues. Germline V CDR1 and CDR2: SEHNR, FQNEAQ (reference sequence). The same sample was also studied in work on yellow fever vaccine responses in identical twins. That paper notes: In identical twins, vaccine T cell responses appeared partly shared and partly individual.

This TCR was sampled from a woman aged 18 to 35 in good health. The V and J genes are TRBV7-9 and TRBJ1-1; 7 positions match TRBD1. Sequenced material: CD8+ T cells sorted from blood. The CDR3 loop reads CASSLVTGRNAEAFF. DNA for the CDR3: TGTGCCAGCAGCTTGGTGACAGGGAGGAACGCTGAAGCTTTCTTT. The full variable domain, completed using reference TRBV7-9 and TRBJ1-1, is DTGVSQNPRHKITKRGQNVTFRCDPISEHNRLYWYRQTLGQGPEFLTYFQNEAQLEKSRLLSDRFSAERPKGSFSTLEIQRTEQGDSAMYLCASSLVTGRNAEAFFGQGTRLTVV.